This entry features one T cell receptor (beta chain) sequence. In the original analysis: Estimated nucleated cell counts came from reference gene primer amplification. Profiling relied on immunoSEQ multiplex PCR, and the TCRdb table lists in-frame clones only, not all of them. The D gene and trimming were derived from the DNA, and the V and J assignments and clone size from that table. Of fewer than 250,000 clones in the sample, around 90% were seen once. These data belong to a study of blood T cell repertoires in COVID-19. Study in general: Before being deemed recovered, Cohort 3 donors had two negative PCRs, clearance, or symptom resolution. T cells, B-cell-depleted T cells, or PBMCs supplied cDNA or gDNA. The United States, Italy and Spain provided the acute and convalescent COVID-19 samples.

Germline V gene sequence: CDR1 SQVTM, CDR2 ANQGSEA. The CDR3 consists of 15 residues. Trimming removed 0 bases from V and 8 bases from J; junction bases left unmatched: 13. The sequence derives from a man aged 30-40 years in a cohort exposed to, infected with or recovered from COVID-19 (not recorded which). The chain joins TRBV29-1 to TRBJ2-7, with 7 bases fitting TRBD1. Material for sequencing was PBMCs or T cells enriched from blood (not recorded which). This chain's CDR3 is CSVEEEAGRGWQQYF. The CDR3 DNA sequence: TGCAGCGTTGAAGAAGAGGCCGGCAGGGGGTGGCAGCAGTACTTC.